The sequence of this TCR beta chain was determined in a study of blood T cell repertoires in COVID-19. Study context: From T cells, B-cell-depleted T cells, or PBMCs came the material, which was cDNA or gDNA.

CDR3 size: 13 residues. Trimming shortened V by 1 base and J by 4 bases, and 7 bases separated the two germline ends. CDR1 is SGHTA and CDR2 is FQGNSA in the germline V gene. The assay was immunoSEQ multiplex PCR, and TCRdb's table has in-frame clones only and misses some. The top ten clones hold 13% to 15% of a sample with 85,000 to 130,000 clones, approximately 80% of them seen once. The chain joins TRBV7-2 to TRBJ2-5, with a possible D match to TRBD1 (5 bases). This clonotype originated in a woman in her sixties with acute or convalescent COVID-19. Sample: peripheral blood. The CDR3 DNA sequence: TGTGCCAGCAGCTTAGAGCAGGGAGAGACCCAGTACTTC. Protein sequence: CASSLEQGETQYF. Filled out from reference TRBV7-2 and TRBJ2-5, the complete variable domain reads GAGVSQSPSNKVTEKGKDVELRCDPISGHTALYWYRQSLGQGLEFLIYFQGNSAPDKSGLPSDRFSAERTGGSVSTLTIQRTQQEDSAVYLCASSLEQGETQYFGPGTRLLVL.